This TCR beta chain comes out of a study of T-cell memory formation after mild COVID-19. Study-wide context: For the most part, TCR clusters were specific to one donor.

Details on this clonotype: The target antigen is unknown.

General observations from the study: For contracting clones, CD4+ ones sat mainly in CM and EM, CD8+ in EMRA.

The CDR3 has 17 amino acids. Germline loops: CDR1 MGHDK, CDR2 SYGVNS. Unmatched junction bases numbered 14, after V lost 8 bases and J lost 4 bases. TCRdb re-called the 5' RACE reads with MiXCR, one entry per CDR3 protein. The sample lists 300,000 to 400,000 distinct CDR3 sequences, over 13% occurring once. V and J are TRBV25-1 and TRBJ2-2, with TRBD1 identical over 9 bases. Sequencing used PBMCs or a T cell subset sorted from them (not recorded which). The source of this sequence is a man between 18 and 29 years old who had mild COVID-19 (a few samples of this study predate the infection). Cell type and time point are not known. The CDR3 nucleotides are TGTGCCAGCCGACTTACATTGGACAGGGGAGGCACCGGGGAGCTGTTTTTT. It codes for CASRLTLDRGGTGELFF.